This T cell receptor (beta chain) was sequenced during a study of radiation and T cells in renal cell carcinoma (dated by TCRdb to 2018 to 2021). Broadly, across the study: A total of fewer than 55 samples underwent TCR beta sequencing, made up of about 26 tumors and around 27 peripheral blood samples. The final blood draw took place at 4 weeks after radiation, the same time as nephrectomy. A total of over 4 million unique CDR3 nucleotide sequences, encoding 2,500,000 or so unique CDR3 amino acid sequences, were found across all 50 or so samples.

TCR beta libraries were generated from genomic DNA with the immunoSEQ kit, following the manufacturer's recommendations. To prepare the libraries, a first multiplex PCR with proprietary primers was run, followed by a second PCR that added unique barcodes, and a bead cleanup was done after each round. Each sample batch included a kit-provided positive control reaction and a negative control reaction. The final libraries were assessed on an Agilent 4200 TapeStation D1000 ScreenTape, pooled by volume, and quantified by qPCR. Sequencing was performed on an Illumina NextSeq500 using a MidOutput 150-cycle cartridge, with 156 Read1 cycles, 15 Index1 cycles, and the kit custom primers. The pooled library was loaded at approximately 0.97 pM with about 18% PhiX control spiked in. Turning to the authors' computational methods: The vendor-processed data were analyzed in R, and a clonotype was defined as all T cells that share the same CDR3 nucleotide sequence. For clone abundance analyses, frequencies were normalized to the 10,000 most abundant clones per sample. Before analysis, public T cell clones were removed, and these numbered fewer than five per sample on average. A difference in abundance of at least 32-fold between compartments was used to define tumor-enriched and baseline blood-enriched clonotypes. A beta-binomial differential abundance model was used to identify clonotypes that were expanded or contracted between blood time points. Tumor-blood repertoire similarity was measured with the Baroni-Urbani and Buser coefficient, and groups were compared using two-tailed Wilcoxon tests in R. TCRdb re-hosts the immuneACCESS table, in-frame sequences only. Its copies lack some clones; in the studies checked, an unresolved V gene accounts for under half of them, and the cause for the rest is not known. V, J and clone size derive from that table, while D and trimming were established from the DNA sequence. In all, the sample holds fewer than 85,000 clones, and 80% to 90% of those were seen once. The ten largest clones take up roughly 5.4% of the sample.

This specimen's time point label, per the study, means: blood 4 weeks post-SBRT, at nephrectomy. The treatment or condition label here, explained by the study, means: 15 Gy SBRT to primary tumor, nephrectomy 4 weeks later. Samples were obtained from a clinical trial, in which 15 Gy stereotactic body radiation therapy was delivered to primary renal cell carcinomas and nephrectomy was performed 4 weeks later. To follow tumor-enriched clonotypes, peripheral blood was collected serially from radiation-treated patients at baseline and again at 2 weeks and 4 weeks after SBRT. All patients had renal cell carcinoma with clear cell pathology. The QIAamp DNA Blood Mini Kit (Qiagen) was used to prepare genomic DNA for TCR sequencing. Only samples passing all quality control checks were included in the analyses. Regarding this clone: This clone's antigen is unknown. One base away there is no much larger clone; base qualities are not given.

Overall study results and their limits: Because the trial had a single-armed design, the trial could not examine how radiation dose or scheduling affected the TCR repertoire. In blood, the top tumor clonotypes increased between baseline and 2 weeks post-radiation and then shrank by 4 weeks, which suggests that tumor-resident clones expanded only transiently. Because pretreatment tumor biopsies were not available, the baseline intratumoral presence of clonotypes could not be determined. Tracking of blood repertoire dynamics stopped at roughly 4 weeks after treatment, with no follow-up past that point.

There are 14 amino acids in the CDR3, from cysteine to phenylalanine inclusive. Only the CDR3 portion is preserved as DNA: 42 bases, with reading frame beginning at the first base. The germline V gene encodes CDR1 MDHEN and CDR2 SYDVKM. Cut back by 4 bases and 2 bases, the V and J ends lie 11 bases apart. Material: blood, obtained from a patient whose treatment included radiotherapy and nephrectomy. Recombination joined TRBV28 with TRBJ2-5, with no D gene named confidently. The clonotype was recovered from a woman in her sixties or seventies with renal cell carcinoma. The CDR3 protein: CASSSAPNQETQYF. The DNA sequence is as follows: TGTGCCAGCAGTTCCGCCCCTAATCAAGAGACCCAGTACTTC.